This T cell receptor (beta chain) was retrieved from a study of T-cell reconstitution after alpha-beta-depleted transplantation in children. This clonotype was observed a few times. During its preparation, the TCRbeta library received unique molecular identifiers. One entry per CDR3 protein, called by TCRdb with MiXCR from the PCR reads. This repertoire shows about 340,000 distinct CDR3 sequences, 10% to 15% found once; its top ten account for about 4%. V was trimmed by 6 bases and J by 0 bases, leaving 32 bases between them. Per germline, CDR1 MNHEY and CDR2 SMNVEV (reference sequence). The CDR3 sequence is 21 residues long.

The chain has TRBV27 and TRBJ1-1; D possibly corresponds to TRBD1 (5 bases). Source: PBMCs, taken from the stem cell graft. This clonotype originated in a human donor who donated a stem cell graft to a child with Fanconi anemia. CDR3: CASSSTKGPITDSIMNTEAFF. CDR3 sequence (DNA): TGTGCCAGCAGCTCCACGAAGGGGCCTATTACCGACAGTATAATGAACACTGAAGCTTTCTTT.